What follows describes a single T cell receptor (beta chain). Its target is unknown. A much bigger clone sits one base away, suggesting this may be a read error. The conserved final phenylalanine or tryptophan is absent from the CDR3, which likely points to a read error. This record belongs to a study of tumor-infiltrating lymphocytes in primary liver carcinoma. Study-wide results and caveats: Appearing in all five tumor regions was true of only about 7-25% of top clones. Tumor specimens were characterized by a significantly higher top-250-clone fraction than blood (p = 0.039).

The CDR3 spans 14 residues. The V gene's germline CDR1 is SGHNT and CDR2 YYREEE (reference sequence). With a constant-region primer, TCR beta cDNA was made from 500 ng of total RNA. Researchers made the TCR beta libraries by running three nested multiplex PCR rounds with slightly modified ARM-PCR. The first two PCR rounds used TRBV1-TRBV30 forward primers with a C-beta reverse primer, 10 to 11 cycles each. TCRdb analysed the multiplex PCR reads with MiXCR anew, one entry per CDR3 protein. The sample lists some 180,000 distinct CDR3 sequences, roughly 80% occurring once. Unsorted bulk tissue (20-30 mg) underwent RNA and DNA co-extraction.

The clonotype originates from a man in his forties with primary liver carcinoma and hepatitis B virus infection. Material: tumor tissue from primary liver carcinoma. The chain is built from TRBV5-4 and TRBJ2-7; 8 bases map to TRBD1. This CDR3 is CAGSLGQGGYEQYL. The CDR3 DNA reads TGTGCCGGCAGCTTAGGACAGGGTGGCTACGAGCAGTACTTA.